The sequence of this T cell receptor beta chain was determined in a study of T cell responses to AZD1222 COVID-19 vaccine. General study findings and limits: Spike-specific TCR breadth and depth were elevated following two AZD1222 doses.

Worth noting for this clone: The antigen remains undetermined.

Generated by immunoSEQ multiplex PCR, the TCRdb table keeps only in-frame clones and is missing some. The repertoire holds about 120,000 clones, with about 86% as singletons. Second doses at about 4 or about 12 weeks were pooled. The V gene's germline CDR1 is MRHNA and CDR2 SNTAGT. V was pared by 6 bases and J by 0 bases, with 5 bases of the junction left unmatched. CDR3 length equals 16 residues. The chain carries TRBV6-4 and TRBJ2-1; 10 bases match TRBD2. This receptor was taken from an adult who received the AZD1222 COVID-19 vaccine. The sample consisted of peripheral blood, taken 28 days after the second AZD1222 dose. Here the CDR3 reads CASSELAGSSYNEQFF. In DNA form, the CDR3 reads TGTGCCAGCAGCGAACTAGCGGGGAGCTCCTACAATGAGCAGTTCTTC.